This TCR beta chain was documented in a study of blood T cell repertoires in COVID-19. The overall study: Collection of acute and convalescent COVID-19 samples took place in the United States, Italy and Spain. From T cells, B-cell-depleted T cells, or PBMCs came the material, which was cDNA or gDNA.

Germline loops: CDR1 SQVTM, CDR2 ANQGSEA. V was pared by 7 bases and J by 4 bases, with 5 bases of the junction left unmatched. The CDR3 spans 13 residues. This clone was seen more than once but under ten times. The repertoire was sequenced with immunoSEQ multiplex PCR; TCRdb's copy has only in-frame clones and lacks some. The sample carries roughly 230,000 clones, 65% to 85% recorded once. Sequencing was done on a sample of peripheral blood. The TCR originated in a man aged 35-49 years with active or convalescent COVID-19. The rearrangement joins TRBV29-1 to TRBJ1-2; 11 bases match TRBD1. This chain's CDR3 is CSASGTGGYGYTF. CDR3 nucleotides: TGCAGCGCCTCCGGGACAGGGGGCTATGGCTACACCTTC.